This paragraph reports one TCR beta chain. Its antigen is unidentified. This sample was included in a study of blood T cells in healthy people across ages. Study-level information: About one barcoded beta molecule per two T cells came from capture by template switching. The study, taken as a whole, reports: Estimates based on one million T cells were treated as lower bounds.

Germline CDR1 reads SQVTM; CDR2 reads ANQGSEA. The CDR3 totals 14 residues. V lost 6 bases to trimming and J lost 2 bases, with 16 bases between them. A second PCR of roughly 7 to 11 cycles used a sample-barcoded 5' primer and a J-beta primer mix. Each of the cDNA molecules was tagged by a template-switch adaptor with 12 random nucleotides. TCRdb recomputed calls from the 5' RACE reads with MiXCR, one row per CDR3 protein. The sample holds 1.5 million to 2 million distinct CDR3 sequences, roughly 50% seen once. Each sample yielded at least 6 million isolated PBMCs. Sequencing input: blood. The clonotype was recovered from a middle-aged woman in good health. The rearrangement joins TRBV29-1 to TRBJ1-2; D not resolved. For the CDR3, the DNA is TGCAGCGTGATAGGTTTCGCCGTGAACTATGGCTACACCTTC. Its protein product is CSVIGFAVNYGYTF.